The clone carrying this TCR beta chain was detected a few times. One entry per CDR3 protein results from TCRdb running MiXCR on the 5' RACE reads. The table records just under 550,000 distinct CDR3 sequences, roughly 15% of them present only once. This CDR3 comprises 15 residues. V was pared by 4 bases and J by 5 bases, with 9 bases of the junction left unmatched. The germline V gene has CDR1 MDHEN and CDR2 SYDVKM. These data come from a study of identical twins. A further study also used this sample, focusing on yellow fever vaccine responses in identical twins.

Sample: CD4+ T cells sorted from blood. This TCR was recovered from a woman under 30 in good health. The V gene is TRBV28, the J gene TRBJ2-5; 8 nucleotides align to TRBD1. The CDR3 DNA is TGTGCCAGCAGTTCCCAGGGGGCCCAGGGGGAGACCCAGTACTTC. Translating gives CASSSQGAQGETQYF.